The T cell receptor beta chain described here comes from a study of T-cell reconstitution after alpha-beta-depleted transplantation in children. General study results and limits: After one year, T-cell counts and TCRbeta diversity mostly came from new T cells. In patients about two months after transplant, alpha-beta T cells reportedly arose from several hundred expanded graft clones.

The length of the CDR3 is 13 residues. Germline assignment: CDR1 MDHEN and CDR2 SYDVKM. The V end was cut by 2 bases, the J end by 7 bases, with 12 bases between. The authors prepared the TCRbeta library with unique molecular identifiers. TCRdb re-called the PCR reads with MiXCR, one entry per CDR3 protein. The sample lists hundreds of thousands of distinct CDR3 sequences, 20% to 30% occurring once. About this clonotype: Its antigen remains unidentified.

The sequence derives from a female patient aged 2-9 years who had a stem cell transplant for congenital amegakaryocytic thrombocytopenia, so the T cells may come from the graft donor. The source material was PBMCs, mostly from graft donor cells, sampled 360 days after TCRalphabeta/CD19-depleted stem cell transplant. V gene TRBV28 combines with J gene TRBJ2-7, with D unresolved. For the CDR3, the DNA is TGTGCCAGCAGTTTACCGATCGTCGTTGAGCAGTACTTC. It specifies CASSLPIVVEQYF.